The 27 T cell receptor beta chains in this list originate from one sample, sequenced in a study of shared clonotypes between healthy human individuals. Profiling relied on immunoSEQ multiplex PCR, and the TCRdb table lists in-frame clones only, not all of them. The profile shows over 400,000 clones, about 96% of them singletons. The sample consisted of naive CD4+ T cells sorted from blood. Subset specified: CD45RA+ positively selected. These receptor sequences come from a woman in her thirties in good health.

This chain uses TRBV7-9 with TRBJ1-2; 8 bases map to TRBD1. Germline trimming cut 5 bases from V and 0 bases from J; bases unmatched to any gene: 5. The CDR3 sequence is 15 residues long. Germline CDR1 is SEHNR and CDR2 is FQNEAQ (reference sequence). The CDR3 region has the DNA TGTGCCAGCAGCCCCAGGGGGCGAACTAACTATGGCTACACCTTC. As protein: CASSPRGRTNYGYTF.

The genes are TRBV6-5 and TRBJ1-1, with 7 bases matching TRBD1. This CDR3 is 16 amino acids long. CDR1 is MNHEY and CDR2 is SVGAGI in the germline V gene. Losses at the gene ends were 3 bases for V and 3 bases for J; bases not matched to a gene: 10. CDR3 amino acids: CASSYRQGDRDTEAFF. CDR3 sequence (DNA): TGTGCCAGCAGTTATCGACAGGGTGATAGGGACACTGAAGCTTTCTTT.

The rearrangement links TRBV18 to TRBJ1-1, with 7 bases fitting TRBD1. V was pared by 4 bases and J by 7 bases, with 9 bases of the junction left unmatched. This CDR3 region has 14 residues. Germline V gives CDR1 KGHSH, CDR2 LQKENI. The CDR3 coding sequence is TGTGCCAGCTCACTTCAGGACAGGAGTAATGAAGCTTTCTTT. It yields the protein CASSLQDRSNEAFF.

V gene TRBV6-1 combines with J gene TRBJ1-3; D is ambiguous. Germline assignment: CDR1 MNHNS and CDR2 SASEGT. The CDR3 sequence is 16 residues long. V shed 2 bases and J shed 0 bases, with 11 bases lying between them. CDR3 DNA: TGTGCCAGCAGTGAACATAAGAGCGGCTCTGGAAACACCATATATTTT. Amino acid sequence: CASSEHKSGSGNTIYF.

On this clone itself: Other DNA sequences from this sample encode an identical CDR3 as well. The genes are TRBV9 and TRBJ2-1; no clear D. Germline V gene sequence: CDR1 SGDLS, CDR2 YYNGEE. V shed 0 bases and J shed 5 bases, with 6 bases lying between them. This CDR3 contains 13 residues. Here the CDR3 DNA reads TGTGCCAGCAGCGTAGGCCCTGACAATGAGCAGTTCTTC. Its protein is CASSVGPDNEQFF.

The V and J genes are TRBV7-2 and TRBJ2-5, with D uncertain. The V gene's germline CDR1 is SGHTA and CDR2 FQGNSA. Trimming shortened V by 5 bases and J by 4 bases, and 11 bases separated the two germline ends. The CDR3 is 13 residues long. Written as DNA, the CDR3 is TGTGCCAGCAGCGATATTATGCGAGAGACCCAGTACTTC. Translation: CASSDIMRETQYF. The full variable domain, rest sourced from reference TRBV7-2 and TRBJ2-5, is GAGVSQSPSNKVTEKGKDVELRCDPISGHTALYWYRQSLGQGLEFLIYFQGNSAPDKSGLPSDRFSAERTGGSVSTLTIQRTQQEDSAVYLCASSDIMRETQYFGPGTRLLVL.

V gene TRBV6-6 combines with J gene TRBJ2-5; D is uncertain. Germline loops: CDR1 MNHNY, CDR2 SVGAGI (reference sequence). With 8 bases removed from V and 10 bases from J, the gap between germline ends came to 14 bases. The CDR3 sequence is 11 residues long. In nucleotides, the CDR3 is TGTGCCAGCGCCCTGGGGTCTAGCCAGTACTTC. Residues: CASALGSSQYF.

CDR3 DNA: TGTGCCAGCAGCTTATACGGTGTGATGAACACTGAAGCTTTCTTT. Protein product: CASSLYGVMNTEAFF. The chain is built from TRBV7-3 and TRBJ1-1; D not certain. Germline CDR1 SGHTA, CDR2 FQGTGA. The CDR3 consists of 15 residues. V lost 2 bases to trimming and J lost 0 bases, with 10 bases between them.

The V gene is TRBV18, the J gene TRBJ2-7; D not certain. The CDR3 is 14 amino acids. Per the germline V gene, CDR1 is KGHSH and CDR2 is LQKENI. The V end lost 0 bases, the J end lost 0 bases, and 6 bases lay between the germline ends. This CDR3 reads CASSPPDASYEQYF. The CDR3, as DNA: TGTGCCAGCTCACCACCCGACGCCTCCTACGAGCAGTACTTC.

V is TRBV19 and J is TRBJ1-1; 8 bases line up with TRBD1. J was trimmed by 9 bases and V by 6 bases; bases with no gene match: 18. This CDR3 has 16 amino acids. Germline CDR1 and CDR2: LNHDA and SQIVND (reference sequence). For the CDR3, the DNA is TGTGCCAGTAGCCCCGGGACAGGAAACTACTACCTCAAAGCTTTCTTT. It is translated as CASSPGTGNYYLKAFF.

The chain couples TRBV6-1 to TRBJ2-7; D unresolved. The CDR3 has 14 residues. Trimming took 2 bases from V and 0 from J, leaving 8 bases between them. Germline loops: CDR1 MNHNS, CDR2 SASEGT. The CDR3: CASSETFSSYEQYF. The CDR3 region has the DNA TGTGCCAGCAGTGAAACTTTTAGCTCCTACGAGCAGTACTTC.

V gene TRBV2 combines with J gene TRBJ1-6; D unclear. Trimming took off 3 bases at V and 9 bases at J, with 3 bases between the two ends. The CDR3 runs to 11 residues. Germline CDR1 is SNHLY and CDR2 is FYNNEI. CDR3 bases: TGTGCCAGCAGTGAGAGTTCACCCCTCCACTTT. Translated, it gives CASSESSPLHF.

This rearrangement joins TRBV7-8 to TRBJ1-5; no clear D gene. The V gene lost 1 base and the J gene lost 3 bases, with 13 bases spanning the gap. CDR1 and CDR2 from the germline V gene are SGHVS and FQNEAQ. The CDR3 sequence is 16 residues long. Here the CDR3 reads CASSLERIGNNQPQHF. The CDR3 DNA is TGTGCCAGCAGCTTAGAGAGGATTGGAAACAATCAGCCCCAGCATTTT.

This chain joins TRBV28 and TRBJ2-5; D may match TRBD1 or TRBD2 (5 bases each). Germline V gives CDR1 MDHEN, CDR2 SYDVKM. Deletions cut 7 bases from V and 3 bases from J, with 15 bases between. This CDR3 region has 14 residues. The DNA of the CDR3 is TGTGCCAGCATCCCTGGAGGACACGAAGAGACCCAGTACTTC. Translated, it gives CASIPGGHEETQYF.

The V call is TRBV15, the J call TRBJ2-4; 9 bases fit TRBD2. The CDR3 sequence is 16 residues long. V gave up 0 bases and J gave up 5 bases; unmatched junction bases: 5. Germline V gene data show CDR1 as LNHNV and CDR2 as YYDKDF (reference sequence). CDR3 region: CATSREWAGGENIQYF. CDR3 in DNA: TGTGCCACCAGCAGAGAATGGGCGGGAGGGGAAAACATTCAGTACTTC.

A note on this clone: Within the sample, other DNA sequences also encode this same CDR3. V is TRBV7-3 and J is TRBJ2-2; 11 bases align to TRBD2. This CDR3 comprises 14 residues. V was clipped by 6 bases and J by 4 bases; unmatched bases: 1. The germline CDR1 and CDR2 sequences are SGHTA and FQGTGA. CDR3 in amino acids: CASRGTSGTGELFF. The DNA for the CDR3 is TGTGCCAGCAGAGGGACTAGCGGCACCGGGGAGCTGTTTTTT.

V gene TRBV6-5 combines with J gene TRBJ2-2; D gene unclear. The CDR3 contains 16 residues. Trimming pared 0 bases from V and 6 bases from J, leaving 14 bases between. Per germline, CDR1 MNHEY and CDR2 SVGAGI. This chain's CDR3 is CASSYSYPPLAGELFF. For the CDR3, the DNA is TGTGCCAGCAGTTACTCCTACCCACCACTGGCCGGGGAGCTGTTTTTT.

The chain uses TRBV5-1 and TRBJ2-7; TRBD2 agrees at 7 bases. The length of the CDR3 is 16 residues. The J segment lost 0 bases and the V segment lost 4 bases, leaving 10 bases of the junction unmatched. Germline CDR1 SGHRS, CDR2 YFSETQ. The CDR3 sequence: CASSPSGGTLSYEQYF. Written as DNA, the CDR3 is TGCGCCAGCAGCCCCTCCGGGGGGACCCTCTCCTACGAGCAGTACTTC.

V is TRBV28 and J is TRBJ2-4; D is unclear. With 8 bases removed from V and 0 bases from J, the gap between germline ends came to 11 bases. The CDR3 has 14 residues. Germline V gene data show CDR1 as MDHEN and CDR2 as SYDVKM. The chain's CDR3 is CASSPALAKNIQYF. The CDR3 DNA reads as TGTGCCAGCTCCCCGGCGCTAGCCAAAAACATTCAGTACTTC.

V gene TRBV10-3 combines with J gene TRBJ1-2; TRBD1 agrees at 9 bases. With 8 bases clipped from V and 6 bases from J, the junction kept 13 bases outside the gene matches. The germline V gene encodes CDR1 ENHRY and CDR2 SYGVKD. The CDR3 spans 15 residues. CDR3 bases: TGTGCCATCGGGCCAAGGACAGGGGAGGAGAATGGCTACACCTTC. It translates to CAIGPRTGEENGYTF.

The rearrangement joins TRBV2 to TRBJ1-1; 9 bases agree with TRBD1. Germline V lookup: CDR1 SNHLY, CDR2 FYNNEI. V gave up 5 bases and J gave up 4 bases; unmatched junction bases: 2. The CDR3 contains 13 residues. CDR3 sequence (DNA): TGTGCCAGCAGTTCGGACAGGGGCACTGAAGCTTTCTTT. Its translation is CASSSDRGTEAFF.

CDR3 sequence reads: CASSLGQRTDTQYF. The CDR3 bases are TGCGCCAGCAGCCTTGGACAGCGCACAGATACGCAGTATTTT. The V call is TRBV5-1, the J call TRBJ2-3, with D possibly TRBD1 on 6 matching bases. CDR1 and CDR2 (germline): SGHRS, YFSETQ. This CDR3 region has 14 residues. V lost 4 bases and J lost 1, with 10 bases in between.

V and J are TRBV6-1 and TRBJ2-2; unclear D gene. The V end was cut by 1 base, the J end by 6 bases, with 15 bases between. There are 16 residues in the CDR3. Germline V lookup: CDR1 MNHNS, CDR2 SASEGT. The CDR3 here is CASSEVMGLRSGELFF. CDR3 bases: TGTGCCAGCAGTGAAGTGATGGGTCTGCGGTCCGGGGAGCTGTTTTTT.

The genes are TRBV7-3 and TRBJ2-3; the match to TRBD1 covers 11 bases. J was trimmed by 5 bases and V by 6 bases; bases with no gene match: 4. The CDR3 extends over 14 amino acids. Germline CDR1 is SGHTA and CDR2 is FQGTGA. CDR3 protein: CASSRGTGGDTQYF. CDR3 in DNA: TGTGCCAGCAGTCGGGGGACAGGGGGAGATACGCAGTATTTT. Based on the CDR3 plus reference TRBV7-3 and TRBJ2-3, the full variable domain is GAGVSQTPSNKVTEKGKYVELRCDPISGHTALYWYRQSLGQGPEFLIYFQGTGAADDSGLPNDRFFAVRPEGSVSTLKIQRTERGDSAVYLCASSRGTGGDTQYFGPGTRLTVL.

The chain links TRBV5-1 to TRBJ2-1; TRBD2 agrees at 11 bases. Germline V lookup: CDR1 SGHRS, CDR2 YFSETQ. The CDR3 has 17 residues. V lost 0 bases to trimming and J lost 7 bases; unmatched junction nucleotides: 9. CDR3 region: CASSLGVAGGPENEQFF. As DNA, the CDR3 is TGCGCCAGCAGCTTGGGGGTAGCGGGAGGGCCTGAGAATGAGCAGTTCTTC.

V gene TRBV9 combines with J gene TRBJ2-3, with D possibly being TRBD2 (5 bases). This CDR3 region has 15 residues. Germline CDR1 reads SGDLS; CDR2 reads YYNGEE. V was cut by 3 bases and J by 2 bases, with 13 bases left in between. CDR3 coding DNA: TGTGCCAGCAGCGAGTTTCAGCGGTACACAGATACGCAGTATTTT. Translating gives CASSEFQRYTDTQYF. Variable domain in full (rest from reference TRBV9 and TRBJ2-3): DSGVTQTPKHLITATGQRVTLRCSPRSGDLSVYWYQQSLDQGLQFLIQYYNGEERAKGNILERFSAQQFPDLHSELNLSSLELGDSALYFCASSEFQRYTDTQYFGPGTRLTVL.

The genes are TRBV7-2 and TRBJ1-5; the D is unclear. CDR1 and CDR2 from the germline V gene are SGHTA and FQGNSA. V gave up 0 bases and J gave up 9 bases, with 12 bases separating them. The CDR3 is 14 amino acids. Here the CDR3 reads CASSLASQPRPQHF. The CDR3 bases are TGTGCCAGCAGCTTAGCTAGCCAGCCTCGGCCCCAGCATTTT.